This TCR beta chain emerged from a study of radiotherapy plus CTLA-4 blockade in lung cancer. Background on the study: Objective response rate was about 20%; disease control rate, 25% to 35%.

The CDR3 covers 13 residues. Germline V gene lookup returns CDR1 LNHDA and CDR2 SQIVND (reference sequence). With 8 bases removed from V and 0 bases from J, the gap between germline ends came to 10 bases. CTLA-4 blockade with ipilimumab, together with focal radiation, was given to patients with chemo-refractory metastatic non-small-cell lung cancer. Data came from immunoSEQ multiplex PCR; TCRdb stores just in-frame clones and leaves some out. The sample yields approximately 40,000 clones, roughly three quarters seen once. The clonotype was recovered from a human donor with non-small cell lung cancer whose response to radiotherapy plus ipilimumab could not be evaluated. Sequencing used peripheral blood, obtained from a patient treated with radiotherapy plus ipilimumab. The chain is built from TRBV19 and TRBJ1-1, with D uncertain. The CDR3 protein is CASHPGMNTEAFF. The CDR3 bases are TGTGCCAGTCATCCGGGGATGAACACTGAAGCTTTCTTT.